This T cell receptor beta chain was retrieved from a study of Graves' ophthalmopathy and Graves' hyperthyroidism. Study-wide points: Blood contained most expanded thyroid clonotypes exceeding 0.001 frequency. Stable hyperthyroidism and ophthalmopathy were told apart by a 13-signature model, which achieved about 88% sensitivity and over 65% specificity.

Diagnoses were established from clinical symptoms, serum thyroxine, TRAb, thyroid ultrasound and orbital computed tomography. Amplification targeted the TCR beta CDR3 regions, with RNA transcripts as the source material. HTBI primers served in a first-round RT-PCR, which a second-round multiplex PCR followed. TCRdb independently ran MiXCR on the multiplex PCR reads; one entry per CDR3 protein. Of approximately 1.2 million distinct CDR3 sequences in the sample, roughly 35% were seen once. Only a few counts were recorded for this clonotype. Its specificity is not known. Sequencing was performed on peripheral blood or thyroid tissue (not recorded which). This sequence originates from an adult man with Graves' hyperthyroidism.

CDR3 in amino acids: CASIGTGYTEAFF. The CDR3 coding sequence is TGTGCCAGCATCGGTACGGGGTACACTGAAGCTTTCTTT. The genes are TRBV6-6 and TRBJ1-1; no reliable D call. CDR3 size: 13 residues. Germline V gene sequence: CDR1 MNHNY, CDR2 SVGAGI (reference sequence). V lost 7 bases to trimming and J lost 3 bases, with 12 bases between them.